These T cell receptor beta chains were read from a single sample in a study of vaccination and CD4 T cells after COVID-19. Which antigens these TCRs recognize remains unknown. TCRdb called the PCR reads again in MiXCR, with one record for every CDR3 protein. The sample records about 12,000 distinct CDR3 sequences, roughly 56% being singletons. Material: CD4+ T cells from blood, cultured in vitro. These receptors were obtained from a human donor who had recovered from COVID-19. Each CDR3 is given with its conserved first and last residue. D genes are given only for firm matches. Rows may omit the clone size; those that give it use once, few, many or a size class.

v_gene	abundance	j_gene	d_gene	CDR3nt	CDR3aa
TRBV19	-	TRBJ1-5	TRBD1	TGTGCCAGTAGTGGGACAGGCAATCAGCCCCAGCATTTT	CASSGTGNQPQHF
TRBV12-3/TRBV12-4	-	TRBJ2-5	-	TGTGCCAGCAGTTTTGGAATTGGAGAGACCCAGTACTTC	CASSFGIGETQYF
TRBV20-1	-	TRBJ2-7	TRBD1	TGCAGTGCTAGACCCACGAATGAACAGGGGCGCGAGCAGTACTTC	CSARPTNEQGREQYF
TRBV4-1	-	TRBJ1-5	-	TGCGCCAGCAGCCGGTTTCAGGGTGTTAGCAATCAGCCCCAGCATTTT	CASSRFQGVSNQPQHF
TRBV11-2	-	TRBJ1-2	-	TGTGCCAGCAGCTACCTTCAGGGCTATGGCTACACCTTC	CASSYLQGYGYTF
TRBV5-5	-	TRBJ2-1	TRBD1	TGTGCCAGCAGCTTCCGGGACAGGGTCTACAATGAGCAGTTCTTC	CASSFRDRVYNEQFF
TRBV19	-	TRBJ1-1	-	TGTGCCAGTCTAAGCGGGGCGCGAAGGACTGAAGCTTTCTTT	CASLSGARRTEAFF
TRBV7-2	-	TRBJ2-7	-	TGTGCCAGCAGCTCCGCAGTGACGGACCAGTACGAGCAGTACTTC	CASSSAVTDQYEQYF
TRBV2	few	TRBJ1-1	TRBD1	TGTGCCAGCAGTGCACGGGTACAGGGGAAGGTCGAAGCTTTCTTT	CASSARVQGKVEAFF
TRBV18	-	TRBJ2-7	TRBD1	TGTGCCAGCTCACTGTTCAGGGGGCCATCCTACGAGCAGTACTTC	CASSLFRGPSYEQYF
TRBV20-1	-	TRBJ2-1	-	TGCAGTGCTAGGAGCGGGTTTGCTGAGCAGTTCTTC	CSARSGFAEQFF
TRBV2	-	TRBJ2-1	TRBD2	TGTGCCAGCAGGGGAGGGACTAGCGGATACAATGAGCAGTTCTTC	CASRGGTSGYNEQFF
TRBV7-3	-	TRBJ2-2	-	TGTGCCAGCAGCTTAAGCACTACCGGGGAGCTGTTTTTT	CASSLSTTGELFF
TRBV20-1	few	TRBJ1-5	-	TGCAGTGCTAGGCCTCCCATGGGGGGCTATATGGGCAATCAGCCCCAGCATTTT	CSARPPMGGYMGNQPQHF
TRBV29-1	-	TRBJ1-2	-	TGCAGCGTTGAACGGGGGGGCCAGTTAGCTAACTATGGCTACACCTTC	CSVERGGQLANYGYTF
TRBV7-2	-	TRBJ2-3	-	TGTGCCAGCAGCTCAACCCGCAACCCGAGAGTCCTCACAGATACGCAGTATTTT	CASSSTRNPRVLTDTQYF
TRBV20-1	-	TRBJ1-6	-	TGCAGTGCTAGTCTCCGGGACAATAATTCACCCCTCCACTTT	CSASLRDNNSPLHF
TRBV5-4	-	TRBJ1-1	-	-	CASTNQTSMYLCAISRRRNTEAFF
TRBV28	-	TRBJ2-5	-	TGTGCCAGCAACCTCCTCCGCGGGACCCAGTACTTC	CASNLLRGTQYF
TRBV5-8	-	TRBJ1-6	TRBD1	TGTGCCAGCAGCCGGACAGGGAAGGGACCCGAATCACCCCTCCACTTT	CASSRTGKGPESPLHF
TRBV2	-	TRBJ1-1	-	TGTGCCAGCGTTCTATTGAACACTGAAGCTTTCTTT	CASVLLNTEAFF
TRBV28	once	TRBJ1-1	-	TGTGCCAGTCGGCTCTTCGGCACTGAAGCTTTCTTT	CASRLFGTEAFF
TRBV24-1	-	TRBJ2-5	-	TGTGCCACCAGTGACACTCAGGGAATCCAAGAGACCCAGTACTTC	CATSDTQGIQETQYF
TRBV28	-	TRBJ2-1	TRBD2	TGTGCCAGCACCACAGGTGGTAGCGGGAATCCCAATGAGCAGTTCTTC	CASTTGGSGNPNEQFF
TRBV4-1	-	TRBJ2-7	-	TGCGCCAGCAGCCGTACAGGGCTTATCTACGAGCAGTACTTC	CASSRTGLIYEQYF
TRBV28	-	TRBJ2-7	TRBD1	TGTGCCAGCAGTTTACCCCTCGGACAGGGGGGGTACGAGCAGTACTTC	CASSLPLGQGGYEQYF
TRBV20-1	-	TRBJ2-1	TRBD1	TGCAGTGCTAGAGAGATGGGACAGACCTACAATGAGCAGTTCTTC	CSAREMGQTYNEQFF
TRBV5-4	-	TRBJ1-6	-	TGTGCCAGCAGCTTTCATCTGGTCTCGACCGATTCACCCCTCCACTTT	CASSFHLVSTDSPLHF
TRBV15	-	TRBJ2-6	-	TGTGCCACCAGCAGAGGTTACAGCCCTGGGGCCAACGTCCTGACTTTC	CATSRGYSPGANVLTF
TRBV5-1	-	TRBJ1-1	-	TGCGCCAGCGGGAGGGTAGGGGACACTGAAGCTTTCTTT	CASGRVGDTEAFF
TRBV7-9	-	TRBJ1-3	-	TGTGCCAGCAGCTTAGGGCAGGGTTTTTACACCATATATTTT	CASSLGQGFYTIYF
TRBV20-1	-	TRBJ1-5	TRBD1	TGCAGTGCTAGAGAGCTTCCGGGACAGGGTATAAGTCAGCCCCAGCATTTT	CSARELPGQGISQPQHF
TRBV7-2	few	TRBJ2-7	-	TGTGCCAGCAATCACAGGACGGCCCTACGGGAGCAGTACTTC	CASNHRTALREQYF
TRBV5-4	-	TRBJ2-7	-	TGTGCCAGCAGCTTGGGGGCAGCGATCTACGAGCAGTACTTC	CASSLGAAIYEQYF
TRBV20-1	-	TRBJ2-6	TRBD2	TGCAGTGCTAGCCAGGTAGCGGGAGGTTCTGGGGCCAACGTCCTGACTTTC	CSASQVAGGSGANVLTF
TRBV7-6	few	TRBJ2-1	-	TGTGCCAGCAGCTTATTTAATGAGCAGTTCTTC	CASSLFNEQFF
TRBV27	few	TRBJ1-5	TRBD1	TGTGCCAGCAGTCCGGACAGGGTGATGTGGCCCCAGCATTTT	CASSPDRVMWPQHF
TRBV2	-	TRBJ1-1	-	TGTGCCAGCAGTGAACGGGCCTTGACAGGTGACACTGAAGCTTTCTTT	CASSERALTGDTEAFF
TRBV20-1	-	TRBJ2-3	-	TGCAGTGCTAGTGAGAACACAGATACGCAGTATTTT	CSASENTDTQYF
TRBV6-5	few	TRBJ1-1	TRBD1	TGTGCCAGCAGTTACAGGACAGGGGGCACGTATAGAAGCACTGAAGCTTTCTTT	CASSYRTGGTYRSTEAFF
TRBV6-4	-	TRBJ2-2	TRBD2	TGTGCCAGCAGTGAGCGGGAGACCGGGGAGCTGTTTTTT	CASSERETGELFF